This TCR beta chain was retrieved from a study of blood T cell repertoires in COVID-19. Study background: From the United States, Italy and Spain came samples of acute and convalescent COVID-19. Sample material is recorded as cDNA or gDNA derived from T cells, B-cell-depleted T cells, or PBMCs.

The trim removed 0 bases at V and 6 bases at J, leaving 6 bases unmatched. This CDR3 comprises 17 residues. Germline values: CDR1 LGHDT, CDR2 YNNKEL (reference sequence). In the study's own analysis: Cell counts per sample came from amplifying reference gene primers. This table comes from immunoSEQ multiplex PCR, and its TCRdb copy is limited to in-frame clones, with some not included. V, J and clone size were drawn from that table, and D and trimming were deduced from the DNA. The data contain 85,000 to 120,000 clones, more than 75% of them singletons. The source is a man in his 60s with active or convalescent COVID-19. The chain has TRBV3-1 (or the pseudogene TRBV3-2) and TRBJ2-1; TRBD2 aligns across 12 bases. Sequenced input: peripheral blood. The CDR3 DNA sequence: TGTGCCAGCAGCCAAGATCCCGCTAGCGGGAGGGCCAATGAGCAGTTCTTC. It yields the protein CASSQDPASGRANEQFF.